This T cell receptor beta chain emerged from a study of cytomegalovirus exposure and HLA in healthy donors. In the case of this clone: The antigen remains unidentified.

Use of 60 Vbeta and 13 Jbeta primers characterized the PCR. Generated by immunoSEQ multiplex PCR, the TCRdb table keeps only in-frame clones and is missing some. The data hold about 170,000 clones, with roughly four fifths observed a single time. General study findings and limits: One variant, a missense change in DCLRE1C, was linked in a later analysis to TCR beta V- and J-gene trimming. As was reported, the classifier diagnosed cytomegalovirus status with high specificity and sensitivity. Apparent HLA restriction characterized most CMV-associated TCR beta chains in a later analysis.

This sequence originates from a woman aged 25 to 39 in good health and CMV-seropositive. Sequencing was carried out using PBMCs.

CDR3 sequence: CASSLSREAGETQYF. CDR3 nucleotides: TGTGCCAGCAGTTTATCCCGGGAGGCGGGGGAGACCCAGTACTTC. The rearrangement uses TRBV28 and TRBJ2-5; TRBD2 matches 7 bases. CDR3 length: 15 residues. Trimming cost V 1 base and J 5 bases; bases outside gene matches: 7. Germline V gives CDR1 MDHEN, CDR2 SYDVKM.